These 15 T cell receptor beta chains share one sample of origin, sequenced in a study of regulatory T cells in long-lasting Graves disease. Time point denoted: newly diagnosed GD, antithyroid drugs for less than 3 months. Generation of the TCR library employed RNA extracted from PBMCs. Arm-PCR with iRepertoire HTBI primers amplified the CDR3 regions for these TCR beta libraries. TCRdb re-called the multiplex PCR reads through MiXCR, storing one row per CDR3 protein. The sample has some 340,000 distinct CDR3 sequences; roughly 10% are singletons. The same data also contributed to another study, on T cells in Graves' hyperthyroidism and ophthalmopathy.

Sequencing was performed on peripheral blood mononuclear cells (PBMCs), taken at new diagnosis, from a patient treated with antithyroid drugs. These receptors were collected from a woman younger than 35 with Graves disease.

This clonotype was found many times. The chain links TRBV3-1 to TRBJ1-5; D is unresolved. The CDR3 is 16 residues long. The V end was cut by 1 base, the J end by 2 bases, with 12 bases between. Germline CDR1 LGHDT, CDR2 YNNKEL (reference sequence). The CDR3 here is CASSQGTPSGNQPQHF. Here the CDR3 DNA reads TGTGCCAGCAGCCAAGGAACCCCGAGTGGCAATCAGCCCCAGCATTTT.

This clonotype was found many times. The V and J genes are TRBV20-1 and TRBJ2-7; perhaps TRBD2 as D (6 bases). V shed 0 bases and J shed 2 bases, with 14 bases lying between them. There are 15 residues in the CDR3. The V gene's germline CDR1 is DFQATT and CDR2 SNEGSKA (reference sequence). The CDR3 sequence is CSARDLAGPTYEQYF. The CDR3 DNA follows: TGCAGTGCTAGAGATCTCGCGGGACCAACCTACGAGCAGTACTTC.

The chain's CDR3 is CASSKTRLGNEQFF. For the CDR3, the DNA is TGTGCCAGCAGTAAGACTAGGTTGGGCAATGAGCAGTTCTTC. The V and J genes are TRBV12-3 or TRBV12-4 and TRBJ2-1; D perhaps matches TRBD2 (6 bases). Trimming pared 5 bases from V and 6 bases from J, leaving 14 bases between. The CDR3 runs to 14 residues.

This clonotype was recorded at least ten times. The V gene is TRBV11-2, the J gene TRBJ2-2, with 10 bases lining up with TRBD2. CDR3 length: 15 residues. V was clipped by 6 bases and J by 6 bases; unmatched bases: 7. Germline assignment: CDR1 SGHAT and CDR2 FQNNGV. CDR3 region: CASRPGLALPGELFF. The CDR3 nucleotides read TGTGCCAGCAGACCGGGACTAGCGTTGCCCGGGGAGCTGTTTTTT.

This clonotype was recorded at least ten times. V usage is TRBV20-1 and J usage is TRBJ2-3, with TRBD2 matching over 7 bases. Germline CDR1 reads DFQATT; CDR2 reads SNEGSKA (reference sequence). J was trimmed by 3 bases and V by 5 bases; bases with no gene match: 8. There are 14 residues in the CDR3. CDR3 loop: CSAPAGFLTDTQYF. The CDR3 region has the DNA TGCAGTGCTCCAGCGGGATTTCTGACAGATACGCAGTATTTT.

The gene calls are TRBV14 and TRBJ2-3; TRBD1 or TRBD2 may be the D gene (6 bases each). CDR1 and CDR2 (germline): SGHDN, FVKESK. The CDR3 is 16 amino acids. Trimming cost V 5 bases and J 2 bases, with 17 bases left between them. CDR3 nucleotides: TGTGCCAGCAGCTCAAGGGGGAGGACTAACACAGATACGCAGTATTTT. It is translated as CASSSRGRTNTDTQYF. The full variable domain, completed using reference TRBV14 and TRBJ2-3, is EAGVTQFPSHSVIEKGQTVTLRCDPISGHDNLYWYRRVMGKEIKFLLHFVKESKQDESGMPNNRFLAERTGGTYSTLKVQPAELEDSGVYFCASSSRGRTNTDTQYFGPGTRLTVL.

The V and J genes are TRBV5-1 and TRBJ2-3; D is perhaps TRBD1 or TRBD2 (5 bases each). The CDR3 has 15 amino acids. Trimming shortened V by 9 bases and J by 0 bases, and 17 bases separated the two germline ends. The germline gives CDR1 SGHRS, CDR2 YFSETQ. The CDR3 DNA reads TGCGCCACTGCCGCCGGGACCTCTAGCACAGATACGCAGTATTTT. Translation: CATAAGTSSTDTQYF.

This clonotype has a count of ten or more. The chain employs TRBV7-6 and TRBJ1-6; the match to TRBD1 covers 8 bases. The CDR3 is 15 amino acids. Germline V gene sequence: CDR1 SGHVS, CDR2 FNYEAQ. Trimming removed 2 bases from V and 8 bases from J; junction bases left unmatched: 5. As DNA, the CDR3 is TGTGCCAGCAGCTTACGACAGGGGAGCGATTCACCCCTCCACTTT. Amino acid sequence: CASSLRQGSDSPLHF.

There are a few counts of this clonotype. The chain employs TRBV7-9 and TRBJ2-2; TRBD1 agrees at 7 bases. J lost 4 bases, V lost 5 bases, and 7 bases had no gene match. In germline, CDR1 is SEHNR, CDR2 FQNEAQ (reference sequence). The CDR3 is made up of 15 amino acids. Here the CDR3 DNA reads TGTGCCAGCAGCGCGGACAGGACTTTCACCGGGGAGCTGTTTTTT. This gives the protein CASSADRTFTGELFF.

This clonotype occurred many times. The J gene is TRBJ1-4, the V gene TRBV5-1; tentatively, D is TRBD1 (5 bases). V was trimmed by 0 bases and J by 0 bases, leaving 9 bases between them. The length of the CDR3 is 16 residues. The germline V gene encodes CDR1 SGHRS and CDR2 YFSETQ. The chain's CDR3 is CASSLGQITTNEKLFF. Written as DNA, the CDR3 is TGCGCCAGCAGCTTGGGACAGATAACAACTAATGAAAAACTGTTTTTT.

This clonotype was observed many times. The chain uses TRBV12-3 or TRBV12-4 and TRBJ2-3, with 11 positions matching TRBD2. This CDR3 comprises 15 residues. Germline trimming cut 4 bases from V and 6 bases from J; bases unmatched to any gene: 6. The chain's CDR3 is CASSSSGGRGDTQYF. CDR3 coding DNA: TGTGCCAGCAGTTCTAGCGGGGGGAGGGGGGATACGCAGTATTTT.

The sample holds many counts of this clonotype. The chain couples TRBV4-1 to TRBJ1-1; the D gene is possibly TRBD1 (6 bases). V was clipped by 1 base and J by 0 bases, with 12 bases between them. There are 16 residues in the CDR3. CDR1 is MGHRA and CDR2 is YSYEKL in the germline V gene. CDR3 DNA sequence: TGCGCCAGCAGCCAAGCGGGGGACACCATGAACACTGAAGCTTTCTTT. Amino acids: CASSQAGDTMNTEAFF.

The sample holds many counts of this clonotype. The chain couples TRBV12-3 or TRBV12-4 to TRBJ2-3, with no clear D. V lost 7 bases and J 2 bases, leaving 19 bases between the germline ends. The CDR3 spans 16 residues. The CDR3 region is CASTTNWVSYTDTQYF. The CDR3 bases are TGTGCCAGCACCACCAACTGGGTTAGCTACACAGATACGCAGTATTTT.

This sequence joins TRBV29-1 and TRBJ2-4; D is uncertain. V lost 3 bases and J lost 4, with 10 bases in between. Looked up from germline, CDR1 is SQVTM and CDR2 is ANQGSEA. This CDR3 spans 13 amino acids. The chain's CDR3 is CSVDPHGKNIQYF. The DNA for the CDR3 is TGCAGCGTTGACCCCCATGGTAAAAACATTCAGTACTTC. The full variable domain, in which reference TRBV29-1 and TRBJ2-4 provide the parts outside the CDR3, is SAVISQKPSRDICQRGTSLTIQCQVDSQVTMMFWYRQQPGQSLTLIATANQGSEATYESGFVIDKFPISRPNLTFSTLTVSNMSPEDSSIYLCSVDPHGKNIQYFGAGTRLSVL.

The V gene is TRBV19, the J gene TRBJ2-1, with D unclear. Germline CDR1 reads LNHDA; CDR2 reads SQIVND (reference sequence). Trimming took 7 bases from V and 2 from J, leaving 15 bases between them. The CDR3 is made up of 15 amino acids. As DNA, the CDR3 is TGTGCCAGTAAGAGGAGTGCGGTCACCTACAATGAGCAGTTCTTC. This gives the protein CASKRSAVTYNEQFF.